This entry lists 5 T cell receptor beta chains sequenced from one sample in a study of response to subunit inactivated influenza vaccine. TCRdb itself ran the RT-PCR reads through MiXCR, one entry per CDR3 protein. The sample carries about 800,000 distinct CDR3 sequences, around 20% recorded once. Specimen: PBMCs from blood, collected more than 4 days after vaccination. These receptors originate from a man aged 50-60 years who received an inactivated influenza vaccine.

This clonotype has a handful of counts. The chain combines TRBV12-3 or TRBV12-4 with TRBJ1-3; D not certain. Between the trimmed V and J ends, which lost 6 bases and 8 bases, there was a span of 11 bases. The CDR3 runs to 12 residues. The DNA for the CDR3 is TGTGCCAGCAGCCCGGTTATGGACACCATATATTTT. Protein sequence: CASSPVMDTIYF.

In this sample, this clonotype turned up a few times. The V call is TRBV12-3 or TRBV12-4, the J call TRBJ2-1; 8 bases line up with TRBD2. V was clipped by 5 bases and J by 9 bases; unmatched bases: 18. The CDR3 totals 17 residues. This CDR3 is CASSQWVDGRAWGEQFF. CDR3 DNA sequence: TGTGCCAGCAGTCAGTGGGTAGACGGGAGGGCCTGGGGTGAGCAGTTCTTC.

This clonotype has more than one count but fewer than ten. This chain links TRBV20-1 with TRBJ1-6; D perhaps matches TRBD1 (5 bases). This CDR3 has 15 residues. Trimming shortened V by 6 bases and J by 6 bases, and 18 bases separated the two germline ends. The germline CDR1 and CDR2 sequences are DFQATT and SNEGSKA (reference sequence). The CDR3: CSAAAGPSGNSPLHF. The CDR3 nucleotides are TGCAGTGCCGCAGCGGGACCCTCCGGTAATTCACCCCTCCACTTT.

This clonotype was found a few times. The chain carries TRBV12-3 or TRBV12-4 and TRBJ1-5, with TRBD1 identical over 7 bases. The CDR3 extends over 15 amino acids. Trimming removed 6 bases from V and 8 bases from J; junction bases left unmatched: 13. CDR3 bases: TGTGCCAGCAGCACCTCATGGGACAGCAGAGAGCCCCAGCATTTT. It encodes CASSTSWDSREPQHF.

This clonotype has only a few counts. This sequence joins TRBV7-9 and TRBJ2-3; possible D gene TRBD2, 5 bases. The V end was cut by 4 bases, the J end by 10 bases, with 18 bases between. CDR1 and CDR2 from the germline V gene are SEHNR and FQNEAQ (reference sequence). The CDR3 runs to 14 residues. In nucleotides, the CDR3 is TGTGCCAGCAGCTCCCCGATAGGCGGGTTAGCGCAGTATTTT. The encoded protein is CASSSPIGGLAQYF.